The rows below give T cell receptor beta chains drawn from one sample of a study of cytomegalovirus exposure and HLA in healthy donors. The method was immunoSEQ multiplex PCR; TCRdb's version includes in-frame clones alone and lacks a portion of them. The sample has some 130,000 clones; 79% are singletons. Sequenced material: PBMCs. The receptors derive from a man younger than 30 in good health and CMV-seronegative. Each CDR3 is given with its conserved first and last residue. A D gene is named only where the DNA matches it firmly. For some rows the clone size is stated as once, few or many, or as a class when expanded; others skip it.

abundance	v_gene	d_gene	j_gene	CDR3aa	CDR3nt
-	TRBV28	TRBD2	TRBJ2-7	CASSPGGVKTTYEQYF	TGTGCCAGCAGCCCGGGAGGGGTCAAGACCACCTACGAGCAGTACTTC
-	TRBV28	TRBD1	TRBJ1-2	CASRTGQGINYGYTF	TGTGCCAGCAGAACGGGACAGGGGATTAACTATGGCTACACCTTC
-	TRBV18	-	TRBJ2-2	CASSPPFGRNELFF	TGTGCCAGCTCACCACCGTTTGGCAGAAATGAGCTGTTTTTT
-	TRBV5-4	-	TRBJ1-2	CASSLSGAFAGYTF	TGTGCCAGCAGCTTGTCAGGGGCATTCGCTGGCTACACCTTC
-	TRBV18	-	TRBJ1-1	CASSPTEAAVNTEAFF	TGTGCCAGCTCACCGACAGAGGCCGCGGTGAACACTGAAGCTTTCTTT
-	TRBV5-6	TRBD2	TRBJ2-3	CASSLVSGRKTDTQYF	TGTGCCAGCAGCTTAGTTAGCGGGAGAAAGACAGATACGCAGTATTTT
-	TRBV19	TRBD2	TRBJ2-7	CASGTGGGSYEQYF	TGTGCCAGCGGAACTGGGGGGGGCTCCTACGAGCAGTACTTC
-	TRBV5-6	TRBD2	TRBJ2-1	CASSWGTSGGHEQFF	TGTGCCAGCAGCTGGGGGACTAGCGGGGGCCATGAGCAGTTCTTC
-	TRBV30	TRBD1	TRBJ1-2	CAWSGGSRDRGGYTF	TGTGCCTGGAGTGGAGGGTCCCGGGACAGGGGTGGCTACACCTTC
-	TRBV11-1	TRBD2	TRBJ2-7	CASSLEDLAGRYEQYF	TGTGCCAGCAGCTTAGAGGATCTAGCGGGAAGGTACGAGCAGTACTTC
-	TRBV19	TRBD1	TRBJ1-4	CASSKGTATNEKLFF	TGTGCCAGTAGTAAAGGGACAGCAACTAATGAAAAACTGTTTTTT
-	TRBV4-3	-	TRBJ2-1	CASSQETGEQFF	TGCGCCAGCAGCCAAGAGACAGGAGAGCAGTTCTTC
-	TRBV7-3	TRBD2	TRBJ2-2	CASSLTPGEGPGELFF	TGTGCCAGCAGCCTGACACCGGGGGAGGGACCCGGGGAGCTGTTTTTT
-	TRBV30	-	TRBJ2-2	CAWREYLRGYRRFGELFF	TGTGCCTGGAGAGAATACCTCAGGGGTTACCGACGATTCGGGGAGCTGTTTTTT
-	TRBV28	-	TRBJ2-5	CASSLLGETQYF	TGTGCCAGCAGTTTACTAGGAGAGACCCAGTACTTC
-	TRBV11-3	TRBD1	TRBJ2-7	CASSLRGTGRQYF	TGTGCCAGCAGCTTACGGGGGACAGGTCGGCAGTACTTC
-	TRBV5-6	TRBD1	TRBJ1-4	CASSLLGTGLNEKLFF	TGTGCCAGCAGCTTGCTCGGGACAGGGCTTAATGAAAAACTGTTTTTT
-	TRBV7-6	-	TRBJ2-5	CASSFASSVKETQYF	TGTGCCAGCAGCTTTGCGTCGTCGGTGAAAGAGACCCAGTACTTC
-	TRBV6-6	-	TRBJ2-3	CASSSRETDTQYF	TGTGCCAGCAGTTCTCGGGAGACAGATACGCAGTATTTT
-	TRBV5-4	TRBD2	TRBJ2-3	CASSLAAGGSTDTQYF	TGTGCCAGCAGCTTGGCAGCGGGAGGGAGCACAGATACGCAGTATTTT
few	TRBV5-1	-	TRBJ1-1	CASRGHQNTEAFF	TGCGCCAGCAGGGGACACCAGAACACTGAAGCTTTCTTT
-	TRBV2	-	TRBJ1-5	CASEYEAGGQPQHF	TGTGCCAGCGAGTATGAGGCGGGTGGGCAGCCCCAGCATTTT
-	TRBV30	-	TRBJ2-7	CAWSGGGQNEQYF	TGTGCCTGGAGTGGGGGAGGTCAAAACGAGCAGTACTTC